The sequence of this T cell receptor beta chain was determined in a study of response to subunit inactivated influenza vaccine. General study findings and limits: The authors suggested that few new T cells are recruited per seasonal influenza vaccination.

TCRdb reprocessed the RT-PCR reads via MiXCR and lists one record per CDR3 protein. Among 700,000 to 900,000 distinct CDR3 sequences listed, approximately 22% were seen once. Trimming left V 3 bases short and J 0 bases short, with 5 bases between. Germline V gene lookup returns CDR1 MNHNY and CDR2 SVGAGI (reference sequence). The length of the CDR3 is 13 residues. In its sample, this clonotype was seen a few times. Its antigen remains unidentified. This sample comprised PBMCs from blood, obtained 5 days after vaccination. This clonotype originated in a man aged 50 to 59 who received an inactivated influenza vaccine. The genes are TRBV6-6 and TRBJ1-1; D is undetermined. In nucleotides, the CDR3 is TGTGCCAGCAGTTATGTCGTGAACACTGAAGCTTTCTTT. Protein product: CASSYVVNTEAFF.